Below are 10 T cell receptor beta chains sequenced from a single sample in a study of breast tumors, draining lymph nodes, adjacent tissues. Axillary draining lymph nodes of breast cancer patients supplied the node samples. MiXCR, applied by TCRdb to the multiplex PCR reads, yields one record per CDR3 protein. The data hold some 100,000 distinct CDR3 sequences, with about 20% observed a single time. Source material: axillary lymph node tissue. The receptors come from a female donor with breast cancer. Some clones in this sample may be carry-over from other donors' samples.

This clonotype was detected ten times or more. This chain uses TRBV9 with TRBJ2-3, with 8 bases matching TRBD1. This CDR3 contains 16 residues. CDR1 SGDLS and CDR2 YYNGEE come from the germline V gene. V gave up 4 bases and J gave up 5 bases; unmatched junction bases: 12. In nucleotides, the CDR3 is TGTGCCAGCAGCCCCATAGGCAGGGGGCTGGGAGATACGCAGTATTTT. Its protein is CASSPIGRGLGDTQYF.

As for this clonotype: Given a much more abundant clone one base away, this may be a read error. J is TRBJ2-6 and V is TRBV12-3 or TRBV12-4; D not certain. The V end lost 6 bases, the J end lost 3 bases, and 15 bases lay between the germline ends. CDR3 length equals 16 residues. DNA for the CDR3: TGTGCCAGCAGCCTTGAGTCGGGTGGTGGGGCCAACGTCCTGACTTTC. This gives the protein CASSLESGGGANVLTF.

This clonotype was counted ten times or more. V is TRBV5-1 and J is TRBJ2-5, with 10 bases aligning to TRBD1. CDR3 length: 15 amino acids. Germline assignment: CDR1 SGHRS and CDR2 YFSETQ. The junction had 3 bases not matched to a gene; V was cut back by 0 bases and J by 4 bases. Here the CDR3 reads CASSLGGTGAETQYF. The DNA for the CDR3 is TGCGCCAGCAGCTTGGGCGGGACAGGGGCAGAGACCCAGTACTTC.

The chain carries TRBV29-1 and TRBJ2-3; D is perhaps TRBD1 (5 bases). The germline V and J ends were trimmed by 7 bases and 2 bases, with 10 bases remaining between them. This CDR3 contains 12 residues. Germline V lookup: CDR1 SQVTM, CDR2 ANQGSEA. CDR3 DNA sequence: TGCAGCGCTGTAGGGGACACAGATACGCAGTATTTT. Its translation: CSAVGDTDTQYF.

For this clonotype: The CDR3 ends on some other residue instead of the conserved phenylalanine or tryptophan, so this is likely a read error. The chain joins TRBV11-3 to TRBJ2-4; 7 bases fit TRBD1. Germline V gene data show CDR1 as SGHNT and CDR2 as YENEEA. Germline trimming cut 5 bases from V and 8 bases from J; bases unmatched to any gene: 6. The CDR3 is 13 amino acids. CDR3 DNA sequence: TGTGCCAGCAGCCTGTCCCAGGGGGACATTCAGTACCTC. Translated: CASSLSQGDIQYL.

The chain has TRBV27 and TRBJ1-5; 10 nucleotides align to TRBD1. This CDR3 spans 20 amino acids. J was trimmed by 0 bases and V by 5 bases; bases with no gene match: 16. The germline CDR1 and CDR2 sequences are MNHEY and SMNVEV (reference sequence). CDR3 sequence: CASSTKRTGGMMASNQPQHF. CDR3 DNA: TGTGCCAGCAGTACTAAGAGGACAGGGGGGATGATGGCTAGCAATCAGCCCCAGCATTTT.

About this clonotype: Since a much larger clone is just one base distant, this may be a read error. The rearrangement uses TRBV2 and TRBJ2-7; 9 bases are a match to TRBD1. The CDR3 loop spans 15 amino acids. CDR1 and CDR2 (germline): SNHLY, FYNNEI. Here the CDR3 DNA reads TGTGTCAGCAGTGAAAGAGAGACAGGGGGTGAGGAGCAGTACTTC. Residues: CVSSERETGGEEQYF.

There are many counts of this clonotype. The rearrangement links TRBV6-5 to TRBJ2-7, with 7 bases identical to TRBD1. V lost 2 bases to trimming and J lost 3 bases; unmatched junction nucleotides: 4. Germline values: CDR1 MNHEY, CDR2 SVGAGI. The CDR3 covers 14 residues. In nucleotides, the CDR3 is TGTGCCAGCAGTTACCGGGACAGATACTACGAGCAGTACTTC. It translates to CASSYRDRYYEQYF.

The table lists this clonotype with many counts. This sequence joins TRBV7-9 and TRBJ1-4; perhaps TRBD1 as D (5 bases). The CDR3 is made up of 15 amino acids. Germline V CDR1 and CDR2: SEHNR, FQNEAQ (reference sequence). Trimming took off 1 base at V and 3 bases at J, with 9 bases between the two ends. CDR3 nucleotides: TGTGCCAGCAGCTTAGGCCAAGGGGCTAATGAAAAACTGTTTTTT. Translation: CASSLGQGANEKLFF. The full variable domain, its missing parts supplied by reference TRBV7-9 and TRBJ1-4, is DTGVSQNPRHKITKRGQNVTFRCDPISEHNRLYWYRQTLGQGPEFLTYFQNEAQLEKSRLLSDRFSAERPKGSFSTLEIQRTEQGDSAMYLCASSLGQGANEKLFFGSGTQLSVL.

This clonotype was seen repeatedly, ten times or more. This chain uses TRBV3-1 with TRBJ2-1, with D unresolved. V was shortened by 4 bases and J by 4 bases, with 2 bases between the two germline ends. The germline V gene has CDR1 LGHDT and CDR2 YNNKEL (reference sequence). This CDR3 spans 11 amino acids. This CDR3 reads CASSRYNEQFF. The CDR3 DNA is TGTGCCAGCAGCCGATACAATGAGCAGTTCTTC.